This T cell receptor beta chain came from a study of cytomegalovirus exposure and HLA in healthy donors (dated by TCRdb to about 2017). In terms of the full investigation: According to an earlier analysis of 587 of the donors, about 179 million T cells yielded 120 million or so unique TCR beta sequences and around 300 Gb of sequence data. Around 320 gigabases of sequencing data and around 87 million unique TCR sequences were included in an early release covering 500 to 750 HLA-typed donors. Among the approximately 400 genotyped donors, approximately 81% belonged to the genetic ancestry cluster associated with self-reported Caucasian donors. The study aimed to test whether cataloging public T cell receptors could reveal signatures of past pathogen exposure. The study profiled the T cell repertoires of more than 500 subjects by immunosequencing and related them to cytomegalovirus serostatus. Along with the roughly 610-subject first cohort, a separate validation cohort of roughly 110 different subjects was used. The study combined high-throughput TCR immunosequencing, statistical association of individual TCRs with disease status, and machine learning to predict cytomegalovirus infection status. A later analysis re-examined previously published TCR beta repertoires from several hundred donors and added high-resolution HLA genotyping to investigate patterns of TCR occurrence. Rather than drawing on any new phenotypic data, the later analysis identified candidate immune exposures from TCR beta sequences and the way those sequences occurred across donors. In an earlier analysis of 550 to 700 of the donors, high-throughput TCR beta sequencing was used to judge whether each TCR beta V gene segment behaved as functional or pseudogenic. Donor age, sex, ethnicity and CMV serostatus were compiled alongside the repertoire data. A later genetic analysis used genome-wide SNP genotypes for about three fifths of the 666 donors, treating that subset as a discovery cohort. All discovery cohort repertoires had been generated using a single sequencing platform. Both class I and class II loci were covered by HLA typing, at four-digit resolution. The number of donors typed differed by locus, with 629-630 for A, B, C, DRB1 and DQB1, roughly 550 for DQA1, approximately 580 for DPA1, and approximately 470 for DPB1. Because of strong linkage in the cohort, roughly five DR-DQ haplotypes were treated as single units for association and clustering. Across some 400 genotyped donors of the cohort, an average of about 240,000 unique TCR beta nucleotide sequences per donor were sequenced, and roughly a sixth of those sequences were non-productive. Here is what the overall study found, with its caveats: Because some donors lacked HLA typing at each locus, the association tests relied only on the typed subset. In this cohort, only TCR beta chains were sequenced, and detectable features were limited by the absence of alpha or paired-chain data. In a later analysis, several top co-occurrence clusters were reported to appear linked to parvovirus B19, influenza, CMV and Epstein-Barr virus. In a later analysis, TCR association rates were found to vary across HLA loci, with the most associated TCRs seen for DRB1 alleles and the fewest for HLA-C alleles. In an earlier analysis of some 640 of the donors, most TCR beta V segments were observed in productive rearrangements about 87% or about 30% of the time, broadly matching IMGT annotations. The authors suggested that the approach could potentially be generalized to other disease states and immunological phenotypes. The 87-base-pair reads could not distinguish some IMGT-functional V segments, including TRBV6-2 and TRBV6-3, so those segments were excluded. Correlated functional status among segregating V segments might reflect linkage disequilibrium, but an unknown experimental factor could not be ruled out. Cytomegalovirus status was reported to be diagnosed by the classifier with high specificity and sensitivity in both the original and validation cohorts. Specific HLA alleles were associated with 18,000 or so TCR beta sequences at a false discovery rate of 0.05 in a later analysis. While some public TCRs were present in many individuals, most TCR sequences turned up only very rarely across donors. A further reported finding was that TCR beta sequences accurately predicted the HLA-A and HLA-B alleles for most subjects in the first cohort. For the cohort, immune exposure information was limited to CMV serostatus. A later analysis found that most CMV-associated TCR beta chains appeared HLA-restricted, with HLA associations seemingly driven largely by CMV exposure. A group of highly shared sequence variants was considered likely to be a technical artifact of the sequencing pipeline. Roughly uniform sequencing depth across donors was assumed in presence/absence analyses, although this assumption may not hold. In a later genetic analysis, fewer N-insertions in productive TCRs were reported among donors in an Asian-associated ancestry cluster than the roughly 700-donor mean. Because counts were too low, more than 15 rarely observed V segments, including chromosome 9 orphons, were excluded from the earlier analysis of 587 of the donors. A later genetic analysis associated a missense DCLRE1C variant with V-gene and J-gene trimming of TCR beta chains, and an independent cohort replicated the association. In a later analysis, HLA-associated TCR beta chains showed more clonal expansion and lower generation probabilities than non-associated chains that were equally common. A few of the identified cytomegalovirus-associated TCR beta chains were confirmed in vitro to be specific for cytomegalovirus antigens. Assigning TCR associations to individual alleles was difficult when HLA alleles, especially DR and DQ, strongly co-occurred. In the study, roughly 160 TCR beta chains were listed as associated with cytomegalovirus.

This clone was picked up one time. Its antigen is unknown. Within one base of it there is no much larger clone, and no base qualities were kept. In total, more than 500 healthy bone marrow donors made up the cohort. All cohort members were sampled while nominally healthy, although unrecorded immune exposures were likely present. The donor was CMV seropositive and was included in the group of almost 300 seropositive cohort members. A peripheral blood sample was collected from each donor, and TCR beta sequencing was performed on peripheral blood mononuclear cells. Genomic DNA extraction from the blood cell samples was performed with the Qiagen DNeasy Blood Extraction Kit. From the cysteine through the phenylalanine, the CDR3 covers 16 amino acids. CDR3 DNA only is kept here, 48 bases in frame from base 1. The germline V end is reduced by 5 bases and the J end by 5 bases; junction bases left unmatched: 7. CDR1 and CDR2, looked up from the germline V gene, are SGHVS and FQNEAQ.

The method behind the library was the immunoSEQ multiplex PCR assay. A mixture of 60 forward primers for TCR Vbeta segments and 13 reverse primers for TCR Jbeta segments was used in the multiplex PCR. The CDR3 region of rearranged TCR beta genes was amplified from genomic DNA by a multiplex PCR assay. On the Illumina HiSeq System, the amplified TCR beta libraries were sequenced as 87-base-pair reads. In the paper's pipeline: A later analysis tallied approximately 87 million unique TCR beta chains across the 600 to 700 repertoires, and around 10 million of those chains were shared by two or more donors. Raw reads were error-corrected and collapsed into unique sequences with a nearest-neighbor algorithm that merged closely related sequences to remove PCR and sequencing errors. To assign V, D and J gene segments, CDR3 sequences were aligned to IMGT reference sequences. For a sequence to be retained, a match of at least six nucleotides was required to both a V gene segment and a J gene segment. A rearrangement counted as productive if the CDR3 had no stop codons and remained in frame with V and J, and every other rearrangement counted as non-productive. Following IMGT convention, CDR3 was defined as the stretch from the second conserved V-encoded cysteine to the conserved J-encoded phenylalanine. Sequences without an unambiguous match to a single V gene segment were excluded from the earlier analysis of 500 to 700 of the donors. An earlier analysis of several hundred of the donors called V segments functional above 56.7% productive rearrangements and segregating when the between-donor standard deviation exceeded 5%. A statistical classification framework was built to diagnose cytomegalovirus status from the catalog of TCR beta chain sequences. V and J gene assignment, in a later analysis, came from comparing TCR nucleotide sequences with IMGT/GENE-DB human TR gene sequences. A later analysis assigned CDR3 sequences and most-parsimonious VDJ recombination scenarios with the TCRdist pipeline. In a later analysis, each TCR beta chain was defined by its CDR3 amino acid sequence together with its V-gene family, and reads without a unique V-gene family were excluded. A later analysis removed 600 or so highly shared, low-generation-probability nucleotide sequences to deal with suspected cross-contamination and a sequencing artifact. In a later analysis, a clonal expansion index for each public chain was calculated from normalized within-repertoire ranks of inferred template counts. A later analysis computed generation probabilities with a VDJ recombination model fitted to out-of-frame rearrangements, and checked the results against IGoR. In a later analysis, TCR-TCR, TCR-HLA and TCR-CMV co-occurrence was scored with hypergeometric tests, and a repertoire-size bias correction was applied to TCR pairs. In a later analysis, false discovery rates were estimated by permuting HLA or CMV assignments 20 times. In a later analysis, co-occurring TCRs were grouped using DBSCAN, with TCRdist sequence similarity added in when clustering inside HLA-allele-positive subsets. Repertoires with fewer than 30,000 or more than 120,000 public chains were left out of co-occurrence clustering, as were about 5 repertoires with anomalous nucleotide sharing. Not all clones reach the TCRdb copy of this immuneACCESS table, which keeps in-frame sequences only. Checked studies attribute under half of the gap to unresolved V genes and leave the rest unexplained. V and J calls and clone size are as listed in that table; D and trimming were resolved from the DNA. This sample comprises about 130,000 clones, 75% to 85% of them detected only once. 5.9% of the sample is in the top ten clones.

The receptor comes from a woman between 40 and 50 years old in good health and CMV-seropositive. The material sequenced was PBMCs. The rearrangement joined TRBV7-8 to TRBJ2-1, with 12 bases aligning to TRBD2. The bases are TGTGCCAGCAGCCTAAGGACTAGCGGGGACCACAATGAGCAGTTCTTC. This codes for CASSLRTSGDHNEQFF.